Here is one T cell receptor beta chain with its context. Antigen: not known. Primers for the PCR totalled 60 Vbeta and 13 Jbeta. The repertoire was sequenced with immunoSEQ multiplex PCR; TCRdb's copy has only in-frame clones and lacks some. The sample shows roughly 67,000 clones, about 79% of them seen only once. The data belong to a study of cytomegalovirus exposure and HLA in healthy donors. Overall study findings and caveats: More than 150 TCR beta chains were listed as cytomegalovirus-associated. Judged likely to be a sequencing artifact was a cluster of highly shared sequence variants.

The source of this sequence is a man aged 60-69 years in good health and CMV-seropositive. Sequenced: PBMCs.

The CDR3 DNA is TGTGCCAGCAGCTCTTGGACTAGTAGCACTGAGCAGTTCTTC. Translation gives CASSSWTSSTEQFF. The genes are TRBV7-6 and TRBJ2-1, with 7 positions matching TRBD2. J gave up 9 bases and V 4 bases, and 9 bases lay outside the gene matches. CDR3 length equals 14 residues. In germline, CDR1 is SGHVS, CDR2 FNYEAQ.